This entry features one TCR beta chain sequence. What it recognizes is unknown. CDR1 is DFQATT, CDR2 SNEGSKA, per germline (reference sequence). The germline V and J ends were trimmed by 0 bases and 4 bases, with 18 bases remaining between them. CDR3 length: 16 amino acids. A J-beta primer mix and a sample-barcoded 5' primer were used in a second PCR of about 7 to 12 cycles. The template-switch adaptor was a 5' adaptor with 12 random nucleotides. It tagged each cDNA molecule. Paired-end reads containing CDR3 totaled no fewer than 2.5 million for each sample. In TCRdb, the 5' RACE reads were re-called with MiXCR into one record per CDR3 protein. The data hold 850,000 to 1,300,000 distinct CDR3 sequences, with 35% to 50% observed a single time. The source of the sample is a study of blood T cells in healthy people across ages. Whole-study findings and limits: Diversity figures based on one million T cells were deemed too low. Donor CMV infection status was unknown, possibly confounding age-related changes in expanded clonotypes.

The rearrangement links TRBV20-1 to TRBJ1-2; maybe TRBD1 (6 bases). The specimen sequenced was blood. The source of this sequence is an older woman in good health. CDR3 DNA sequence: TGCAGTGCTAGAGATCGACAGGATGAACTTCTCTATGGCTACACCTTC. It yields the protein CSARDRQDELLYGYTF.